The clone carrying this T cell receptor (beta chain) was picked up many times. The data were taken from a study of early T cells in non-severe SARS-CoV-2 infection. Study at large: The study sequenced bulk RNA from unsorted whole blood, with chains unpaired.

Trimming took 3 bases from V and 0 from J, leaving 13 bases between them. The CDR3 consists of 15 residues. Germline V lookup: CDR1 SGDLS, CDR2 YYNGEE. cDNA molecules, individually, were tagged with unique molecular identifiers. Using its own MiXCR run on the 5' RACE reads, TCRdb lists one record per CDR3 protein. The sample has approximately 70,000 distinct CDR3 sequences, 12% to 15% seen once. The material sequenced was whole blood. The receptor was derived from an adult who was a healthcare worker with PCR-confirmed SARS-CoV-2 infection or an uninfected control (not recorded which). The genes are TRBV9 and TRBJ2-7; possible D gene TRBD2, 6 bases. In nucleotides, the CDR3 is TGTGCCAGCAGCGAGGGACTCCTCAGCTCCTACGAGCAGTACTTC. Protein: CASSEGLLSSYEQYF.